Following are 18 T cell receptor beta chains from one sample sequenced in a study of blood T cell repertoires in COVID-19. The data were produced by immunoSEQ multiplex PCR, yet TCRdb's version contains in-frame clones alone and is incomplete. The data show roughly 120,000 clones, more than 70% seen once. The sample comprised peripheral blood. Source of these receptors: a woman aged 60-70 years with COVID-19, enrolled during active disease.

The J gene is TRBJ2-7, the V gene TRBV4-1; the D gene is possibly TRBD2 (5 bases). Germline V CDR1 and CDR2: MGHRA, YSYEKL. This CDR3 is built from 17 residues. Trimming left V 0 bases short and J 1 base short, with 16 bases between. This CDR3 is CASSQELRSGISYEQYF. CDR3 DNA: TGCGCCAGCAGCCAAGAACTGAGGTCCGGGATTTCCTACGAGCAGTACTTC.

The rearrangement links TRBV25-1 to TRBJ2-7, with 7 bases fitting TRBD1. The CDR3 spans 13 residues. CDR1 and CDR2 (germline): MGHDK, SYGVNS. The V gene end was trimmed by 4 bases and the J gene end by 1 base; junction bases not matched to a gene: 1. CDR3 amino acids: CASSGDSSYEQYF. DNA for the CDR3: TGTGCCAGCAGTGGGGACAGTTCCTACGAGCAGTACTTC.

The chain's CDR3 is CAISPDRGTYGYTF. Written as DNA, the CDR3 is TGTGCCATCAGTCCCGACAGGGGGACCTATGGCTACACCTTC. The chain couples TRBV10-3 to TRBJ1-2, with 9 bases lining up with TRBD1. Trimming removed 5 bases from V and 4 bases from J; junction bases left unmatched: 5. Germline V gives CDR1 ENHRY, CDR2 SYGVKD. This CDR3 has 14 residues.

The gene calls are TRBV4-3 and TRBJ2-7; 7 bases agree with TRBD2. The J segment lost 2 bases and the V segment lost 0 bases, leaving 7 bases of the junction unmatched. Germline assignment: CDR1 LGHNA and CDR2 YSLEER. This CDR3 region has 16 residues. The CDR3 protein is CASSQERGKSAYEQYF. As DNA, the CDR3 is TGCGCCAGCAGCCAAGAGCGGGGGAAATCTGCCTACGAGCAGTACTTC.

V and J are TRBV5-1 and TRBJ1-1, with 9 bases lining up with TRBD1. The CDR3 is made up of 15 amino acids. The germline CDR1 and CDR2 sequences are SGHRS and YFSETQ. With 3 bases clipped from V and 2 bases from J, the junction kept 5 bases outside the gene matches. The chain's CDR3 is CASSSGGQGNTEAFF. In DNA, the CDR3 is TGCGCCAGCAGCTCAGGGGGACAGGGCAACACTGAAGCTTTCTTT.

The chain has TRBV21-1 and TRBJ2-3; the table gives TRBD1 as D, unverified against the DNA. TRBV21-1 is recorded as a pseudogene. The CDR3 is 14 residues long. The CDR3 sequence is CASSKNLQGDTQYF. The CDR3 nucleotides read TGTGCCAGCAGCAAAAACCTCCAGGGGGATACGCAGTATTTT.

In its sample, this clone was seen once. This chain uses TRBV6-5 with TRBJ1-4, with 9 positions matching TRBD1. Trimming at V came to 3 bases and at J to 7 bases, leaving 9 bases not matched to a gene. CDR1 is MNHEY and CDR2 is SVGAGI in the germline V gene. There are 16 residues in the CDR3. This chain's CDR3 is CASSYQQGAFGEKLFF. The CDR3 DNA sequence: TGTGCCAGCAGTTATCAACAGGGGGCGTTTGGTGAAAAACTGTTTTTT.

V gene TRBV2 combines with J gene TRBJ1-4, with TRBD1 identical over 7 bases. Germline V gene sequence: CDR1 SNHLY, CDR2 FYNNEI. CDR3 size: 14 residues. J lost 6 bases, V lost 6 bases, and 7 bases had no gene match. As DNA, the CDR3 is TGTGCCAGCAGCCCTGAGACAGGGTATGAAAAACTGTTTTTT. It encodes CASSPETGYEKLFF.

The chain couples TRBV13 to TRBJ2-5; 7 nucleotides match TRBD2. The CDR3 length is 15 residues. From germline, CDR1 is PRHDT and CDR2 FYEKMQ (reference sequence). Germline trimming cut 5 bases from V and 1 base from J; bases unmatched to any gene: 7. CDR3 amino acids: CASSPTAGSQETQYF. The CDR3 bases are TGTGCCAGCAGCCCAACAGCGGGGAGCCAAGAGACCCAGTACTTC.

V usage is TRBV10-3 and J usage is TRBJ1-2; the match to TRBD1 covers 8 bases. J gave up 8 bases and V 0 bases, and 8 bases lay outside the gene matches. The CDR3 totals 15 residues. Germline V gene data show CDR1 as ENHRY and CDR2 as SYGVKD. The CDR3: CAISESEQGEGGYTF. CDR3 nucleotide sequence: TGTGCCATCAGTGAGTCGGAACAGGGGGAAGGAGGCTACACCTTC.

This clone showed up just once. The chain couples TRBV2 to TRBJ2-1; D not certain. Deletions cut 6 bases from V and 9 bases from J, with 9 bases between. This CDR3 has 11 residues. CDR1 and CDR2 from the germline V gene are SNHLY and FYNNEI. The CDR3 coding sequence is TGTGCCAGCAGACAGACGATTGAGCAGTTCTTC. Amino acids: CASRQTIEQFF.

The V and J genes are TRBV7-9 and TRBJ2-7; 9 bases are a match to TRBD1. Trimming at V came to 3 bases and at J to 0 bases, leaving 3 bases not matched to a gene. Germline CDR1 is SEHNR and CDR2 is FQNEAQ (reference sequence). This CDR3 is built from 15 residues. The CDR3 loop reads CASSLIQGASYEQYF. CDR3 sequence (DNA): TGTGCCAGCAGCTTGATACAGGGGGCCTCCTACGAGCAGTACTTC.

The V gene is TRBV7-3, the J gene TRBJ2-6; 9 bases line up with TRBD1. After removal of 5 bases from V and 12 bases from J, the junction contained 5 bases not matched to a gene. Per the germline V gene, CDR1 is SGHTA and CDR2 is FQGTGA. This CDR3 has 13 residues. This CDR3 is CASSRTGAPVLTF. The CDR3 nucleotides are TGTGCCAGCAGCCGGACAGGGGCCCCCGTCCTGACTTTC.

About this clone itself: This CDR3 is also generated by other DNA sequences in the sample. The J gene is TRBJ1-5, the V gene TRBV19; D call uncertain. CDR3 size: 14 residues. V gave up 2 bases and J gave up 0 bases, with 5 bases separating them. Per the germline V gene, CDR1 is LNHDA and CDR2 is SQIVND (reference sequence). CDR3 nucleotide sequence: TGTGCCAGTAGTATAACGGTTAGCAATCAGCCCCAGCATTTT. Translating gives CASSITVSNQPQHF.

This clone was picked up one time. CDR3 nucleotides: TGTGCCAGCAGCCTGACAGGGTTAAGCGACAATTCACCCCTCCACTTT. It is translated as CASSLTGLSDNSPLHF. The chain employs TRBV7-3 and TRBJ1-6, with 7 nucleotides matching TRBD1. The CDR3 extends over 16 amino acids. The junction had 11 bases not matched to a gene; V was cut back by 5 bases and J by 7 bases. The germline gives CDR1 SGHTA, CDR2 FQGTGA.

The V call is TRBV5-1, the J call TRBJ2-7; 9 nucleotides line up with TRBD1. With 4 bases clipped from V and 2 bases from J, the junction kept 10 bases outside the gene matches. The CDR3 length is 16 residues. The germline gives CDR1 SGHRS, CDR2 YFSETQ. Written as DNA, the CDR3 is TGCGCCAGCAGCCAAACCGGGACAGGGAAACCCTACGAGCAGTACTTC. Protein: CASSQTGTGKPYEQYF. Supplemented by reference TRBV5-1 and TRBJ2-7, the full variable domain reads KAGVTQTPRYLIKTRGQQVTLSCSPISGHRSVSWYQQTPGQGLQFLFEYFSETQRNKGNFPGRFSGRQFSNSRSEMNVSTLELGDSALYLCASSQTGTGKPYEQYFGPGTRLTVT.

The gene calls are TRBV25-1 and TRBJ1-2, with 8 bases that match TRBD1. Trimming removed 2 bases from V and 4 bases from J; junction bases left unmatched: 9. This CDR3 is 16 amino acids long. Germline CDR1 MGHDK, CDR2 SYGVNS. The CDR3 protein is CASSESTGGSVYGYTF. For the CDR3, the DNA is TGTGCCAGCAGTGAAAGTACAGGGGGGTCGGTCTATGGCTACACCTTC.

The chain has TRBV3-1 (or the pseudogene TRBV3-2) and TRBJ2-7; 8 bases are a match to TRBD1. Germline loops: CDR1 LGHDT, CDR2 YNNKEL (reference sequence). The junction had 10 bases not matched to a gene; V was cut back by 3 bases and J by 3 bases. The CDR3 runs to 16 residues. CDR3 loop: CASSHQGTGTVYEQYF. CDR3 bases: TGTGCCAGCAGCCACCAGGGGACAGGCACCGTCTACGAGCAGTACTTC.